This T cell receptor beta chain was recorded in a study of beta chain features in type 1 diabetes. Whole-study findings and limits: Insertions at VDJ junctions were less frequent in type 1 diabetes patients. These patients also deleted more nucleotides at the same junctions. The study found moderately but significantly shorter TCRB CDR3s in all four CD4+ subsets of Type 1 diabetes patients.

Approximately 0.11 L of blood, on average, came from one heparinised draw per donor. Sorted populations all had greater than 95% purity. As concerns this clone: Its antigen is not known.

V was pared by 4 bases and J by 8 bases, with 15 bases between. This CDR3 is 13 amino acids long. Germline CDR1 SGHDT, CDR2 YYEEEE. The isolated RNA, all of it, was reverse transcribed, so expressed TCRB transcripts were what got sequenced. Clones were sequenced by immunoSEQ multiplex PCR, and TCRdb holds only the in-frame ones, with some missing. The table records fewer than 400,000 clones, approximately 9.7% of them present only once. The receptor's source is a man younger than 45 with type 1 diabetes. V is TRBV5-6 and J is TRBJ1-2; D is possibly TRBD1 (5 bases). Sequencing used central memory CD4+ T cells from blood. CDR3 loop: CASSPSIGGGYTF. The CDR3 DNA reads TGTGCCAGCAGCCCTTCGATCGGGGGAGGCTACACCTTC.